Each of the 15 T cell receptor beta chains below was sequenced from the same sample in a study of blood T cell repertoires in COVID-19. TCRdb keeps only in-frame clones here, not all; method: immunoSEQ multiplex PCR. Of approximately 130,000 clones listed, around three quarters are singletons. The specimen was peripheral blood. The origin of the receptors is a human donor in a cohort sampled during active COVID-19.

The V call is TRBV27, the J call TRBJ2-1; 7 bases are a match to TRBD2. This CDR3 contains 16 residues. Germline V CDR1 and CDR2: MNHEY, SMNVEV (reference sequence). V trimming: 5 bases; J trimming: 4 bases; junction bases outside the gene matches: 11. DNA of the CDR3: TGTGCCAGCAGTATAAGGGCAGCGGGGCCTTACAATGAGCAGTTCTTC. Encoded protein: CASSIRAAGPYNEQFF.

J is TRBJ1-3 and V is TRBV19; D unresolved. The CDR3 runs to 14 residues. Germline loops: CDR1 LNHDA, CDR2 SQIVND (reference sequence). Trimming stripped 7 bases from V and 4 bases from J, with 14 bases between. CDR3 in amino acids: CASTRGTPGNTIYF. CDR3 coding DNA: TGTGCCAGTACCCGAGGAACGCCAGGAAACACCATATATTTT.

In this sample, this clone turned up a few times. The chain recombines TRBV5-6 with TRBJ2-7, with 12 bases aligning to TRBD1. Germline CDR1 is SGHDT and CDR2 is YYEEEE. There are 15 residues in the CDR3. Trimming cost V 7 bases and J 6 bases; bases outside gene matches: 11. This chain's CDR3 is CASGRDRGRGGEQYF. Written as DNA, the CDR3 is TGTGCCAGCGGCCGGGACAGGGGGCGCGGGGGCGAGCAGTACTTC.

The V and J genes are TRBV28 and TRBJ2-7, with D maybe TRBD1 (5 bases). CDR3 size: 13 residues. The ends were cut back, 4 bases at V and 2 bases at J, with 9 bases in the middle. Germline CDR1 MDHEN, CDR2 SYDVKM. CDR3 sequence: CASSYRPTYEQYF. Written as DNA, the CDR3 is TGTGCCAGCAGTTACAGGCCCACCTACGAGCAGTACTTC.

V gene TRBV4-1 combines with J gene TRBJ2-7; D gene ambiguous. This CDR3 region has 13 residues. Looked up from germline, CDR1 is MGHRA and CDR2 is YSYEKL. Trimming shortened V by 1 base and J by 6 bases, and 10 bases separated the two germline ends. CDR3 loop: CASSQAGVFEQYF. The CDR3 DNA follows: TGCGCCAGCAGCCAAGCCGGAGTCTTCGAGCAGTACTTC.

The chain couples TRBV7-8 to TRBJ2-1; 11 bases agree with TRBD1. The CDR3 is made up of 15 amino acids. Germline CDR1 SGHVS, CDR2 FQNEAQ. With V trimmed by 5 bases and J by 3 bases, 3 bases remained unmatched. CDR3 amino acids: CASSQGQGVYNEQFF. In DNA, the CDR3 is TGTGCCAGCAGCCAGGGACAGGGGGTCTACAATGAGCAGTTCTTC.

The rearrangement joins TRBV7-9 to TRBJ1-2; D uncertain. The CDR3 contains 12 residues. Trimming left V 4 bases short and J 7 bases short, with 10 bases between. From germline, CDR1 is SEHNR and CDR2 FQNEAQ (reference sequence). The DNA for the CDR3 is TGTGCCAGCAGCTACGGCGAGGCTGGCTACACCTTC. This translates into CASSYGEAGYTF. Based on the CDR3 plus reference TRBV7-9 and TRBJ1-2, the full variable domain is DTGVSQNPRHKITKRGQNVTFRCDPISEHNRLYWYRQTLGQGPEFLTYFQNEAQLEKSRLLSDRFSAERPKGSFSTLEIQRTEQGDSAMYLCASSYGEAGYTFGSGTRLTVV.

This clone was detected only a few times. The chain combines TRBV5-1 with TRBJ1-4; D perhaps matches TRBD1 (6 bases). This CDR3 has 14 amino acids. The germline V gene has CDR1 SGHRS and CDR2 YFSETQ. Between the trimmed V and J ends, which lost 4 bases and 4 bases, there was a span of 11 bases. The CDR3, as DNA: TGCGCCAGCAGCCAGGACAGCAATAATGAAAAACTGTTTTTT. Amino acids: CASSQDSNNEKLFF.

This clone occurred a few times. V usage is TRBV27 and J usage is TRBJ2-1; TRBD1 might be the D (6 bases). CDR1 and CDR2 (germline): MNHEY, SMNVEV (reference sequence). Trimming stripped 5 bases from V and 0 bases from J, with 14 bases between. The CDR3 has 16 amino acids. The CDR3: CASSRTVTGSYNEQFF. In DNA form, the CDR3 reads TGTGCCAGCAGTCGGACAGTTACCGGCTCCTACAATGAGCAGTTCTTC.

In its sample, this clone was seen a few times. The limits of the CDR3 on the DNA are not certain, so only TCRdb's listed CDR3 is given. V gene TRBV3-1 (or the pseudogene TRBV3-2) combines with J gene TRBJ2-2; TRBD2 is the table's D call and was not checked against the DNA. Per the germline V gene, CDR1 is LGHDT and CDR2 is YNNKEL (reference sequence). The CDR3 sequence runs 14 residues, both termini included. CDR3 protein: CASSQGGIRGSCFF.

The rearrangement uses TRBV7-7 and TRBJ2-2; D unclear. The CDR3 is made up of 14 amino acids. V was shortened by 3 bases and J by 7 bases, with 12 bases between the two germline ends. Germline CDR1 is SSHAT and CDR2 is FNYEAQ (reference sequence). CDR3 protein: CASSLDIRGGELFF. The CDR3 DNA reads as TGTGCCAGCAGCTTGGATATTCGAGGCGGGGAGCTGTTTTTT.

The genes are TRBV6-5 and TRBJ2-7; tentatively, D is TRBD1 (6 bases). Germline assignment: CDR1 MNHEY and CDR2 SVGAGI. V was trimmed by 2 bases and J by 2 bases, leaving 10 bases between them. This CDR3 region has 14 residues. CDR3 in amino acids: CASSYDRNTYEQYF. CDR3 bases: TGTGCCAGCAGTTACGACAGGAATACCTACGAGCAGTACTTC.

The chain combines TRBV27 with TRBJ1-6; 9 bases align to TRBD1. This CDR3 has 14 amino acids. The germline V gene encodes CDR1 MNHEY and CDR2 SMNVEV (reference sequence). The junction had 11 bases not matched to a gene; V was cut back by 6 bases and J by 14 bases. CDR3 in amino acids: CASRLNRDRAALHF. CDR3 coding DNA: TGTGCCAGCAGGCTGAACCGGGACAGGGCAGCCCTCCACTTT.

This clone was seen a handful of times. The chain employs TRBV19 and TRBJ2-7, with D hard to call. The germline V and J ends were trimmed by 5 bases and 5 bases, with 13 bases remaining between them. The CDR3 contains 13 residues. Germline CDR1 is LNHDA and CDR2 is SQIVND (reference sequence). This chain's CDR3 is CASSSPDSHEQYF. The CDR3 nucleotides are TGTGCCAGTAGTTCTCCTGATAGCCACGAGCAGTACTTC.

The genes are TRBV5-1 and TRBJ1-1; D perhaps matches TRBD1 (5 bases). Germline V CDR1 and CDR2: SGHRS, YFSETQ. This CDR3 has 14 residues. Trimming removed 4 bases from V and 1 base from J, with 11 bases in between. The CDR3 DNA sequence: TGCGCCAGCAGCCGAAGGCAGGGGAACACTGAAGCTTTCTTT. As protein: CASSRRQGNTEAFF.